These 11 T cell receptor beta chains originate from one sample sequenced in a study of blood T cells in healthy people across ages. A sample-barcoded 5' primer and a J-beta primer mix were used in a second PCR of about 7 to 11 cycles. TCRdb re-called the 5' RACE reads with MiXCR, one entry per CDR3 protein. The sample carries roughly 1,800,000 distinct CDR3 sequences, just under 50% recorded once. Sequencing was performed on blood. The receptors derive from a woman in her thirties or forties in good health.

The gene calls are TRBV20-1 and TRBJ2-4, with 9 bases lining up with TRBD1. The assigned J gene may be wrong: the sequence end matches TRBJ2-7 better. Germline V gives CDR1 DFQATT, CDR2 SNEGSKA (reference sequence). The CDR3 sequence is 12 residues long. CDR3: CSASYRGREQYF. The CDR3 coding sequence is TGCAGTGCTAGTTACAGGGGGCGCGAGCAGTACTTC.

This clonotype was counted between two and nine times. This rearrangement joins TRBV24-1 to TRBJ2-1; D is perhaps TRBD2 (5 bases). V was shortened by 12 bases and J by 2 bases, with 7 bases between the two germline ends. Germline V CDR1 and CDR2: KGHDR, SFDVKD. The CDR3 is 11 residues long. The CDR3 here is CAAGAYNEQFF. The DNA of the CDR3 is TGTGCCGCCGGGGCCTACAATGAGCAGTTCTTC.

This clonotype has only one observation. This chain uses TRBV7-9 with TRBJ2-1, with D perhaps TRBD1 (6 bases). CDR1 SEHNR and CDR2 FQNEAQ come from the germline V gene (reference sequence). The CDR3 runs to 16 residues. V was clipped by 1 base and J by 4 bases, with 14 bases between them. CDR3 coding DNA: TGTGCCAGCAGCTTAGGTCGGGACATTCCGTACAATGAGCAGTTCTTC. This sequence encodes CASSLGRDIPYNEQFF.

V gene TRBV7-2 combines with J gene TRBJ2-3; no firm D call. Germline V gives CDR1 SGHTA, CDR2 FQGNSA. This CDR3 comprises 15 residues. V dropped 1 base and J dropped 0 bases, with 8 bases sitting between them. The CDR3 here is CASSLGDTSTDTQYF. CDR3 DNA sequence: TGTGCCAGCAGCTTAGGTGACACTAGCACAGATACGCAGTATTTT.

This clonotype has more than one count but fewer than ten. The gene calls are TRBV13 and TRBJ2-7; 9 positions match TRBD1. Trimming cost V 1 base and J 4 bases; bases outside gene matches: 8. CDR1 and CDR2 (germline): PRHDT, FYEKMQ (reference sequence). The CDR3 sequence is 16 residues long. The CDR3 bases are TGTGCCAGCAGCTTAGTAAACAGGGGGCTACCTTACGAGCAGTACTTC. Translated: CASSLVNRGLPYEQYF.

This sequence joins TRBV7-9 and TRBJ2-5, with 11 bases fitting TRBD1. V lost 6 bases and J lost 5; bases outside the gene matches: 8. Looked up from germline, CDR1 is SEHNR and CDR2 is FQNEAQ (reference sequence). The CDR3 extends over 15 amino acids. CDR3 bases: TGTGCCAGCAGATCGCCGGGACAGGGGGTTGAGACCCAGTACTTC. Translating gives CASRSPGQGVETQYF.

This clonotype was counted only a few times. The chain links TRBV10-3 to TRBJ2-5; the D is unclear. The CDR3 runs to 14 residues. Germline values: CDR1 ENHRY, CDR2 SYGVKD. With 6 bases removed from V and 0 bases from J, the gap between germline ends came to 11 bases. CDR3 DNA: TGTGCCATCAGCATGGGCCTCGACCAAGAGACCCAGTACTTC. Translation gives CAISMGLDQETQYF.

This clonotype has only a few counts. This chain uses TRBV7-9 with TRBJ2-4, with D perhaps TRBD1 or TRBD2 (5 bases each). V was pared by 5 bases and J by 0 bases, with 20 bases between. The germline V gene encodes CDR1 SEHNR and CDR2 FQNEAQ (reference sequence). The length of the CDR3 is 18 residues. The CDR3 loop is CASSEGTEMTLAKNIQYF. CDR3 nucleotides: TGTGCCAGCAGCGAAGGGACCGAAATGACTCTAGCCAAAAACATTCAGTACTTC.

With regard to this clonotype: A much larger clone lies one base from this, so it may be a read error. The chain joins TRBV27 to TRBJ1-2; no clear D gene. The CDR3 spans 14 residues. Looked up from germline, CDR1 is MNHEY and CDR2 is SMNVEV (reference sequence). The CDR3 here is CASSPDQTRYGHTF. The CDR3 DNA reads as TGTGCCAGCTCTCCTGACCAAACCCGCTATGGCCACACCTTC.

The chain's CDR3 is CSASGQGRNSPLHF. The CDR3 DNA sequence: TGCAGTGCTAGTGGCCAGGGCAGAAATTCACCCCTCCACTTT. V usage is TRBV20-1 and J usage is TRBJ1-6; D perhaps matches TRBD1 (5 bases). Germline assignment: CDR1 DFQATT and CDR2 SNEGSKA (reference sequence). CDR3 length equals 14 residues. V dropped 3 bases and J dropped 7 bases, with 13 bases sitting between them.

The chain has TRBV20-1 and TRBJ2-5; perhaps TRBD2 as D (5 bases). The CDR3 runs to 14 residues. Germline loops: CDR1 DFQATT, CDR2 SNEGSKA (reference sequence). Trimming cost V 3 bases and J 4 bases, with 15 bases left between them. In nucleotides, the CDR3 is TGCAGTGCTAGCTATAAACTAGTAGGAGAGACCCAGTACTTC. This translates into CSASYKLVGETQYF.